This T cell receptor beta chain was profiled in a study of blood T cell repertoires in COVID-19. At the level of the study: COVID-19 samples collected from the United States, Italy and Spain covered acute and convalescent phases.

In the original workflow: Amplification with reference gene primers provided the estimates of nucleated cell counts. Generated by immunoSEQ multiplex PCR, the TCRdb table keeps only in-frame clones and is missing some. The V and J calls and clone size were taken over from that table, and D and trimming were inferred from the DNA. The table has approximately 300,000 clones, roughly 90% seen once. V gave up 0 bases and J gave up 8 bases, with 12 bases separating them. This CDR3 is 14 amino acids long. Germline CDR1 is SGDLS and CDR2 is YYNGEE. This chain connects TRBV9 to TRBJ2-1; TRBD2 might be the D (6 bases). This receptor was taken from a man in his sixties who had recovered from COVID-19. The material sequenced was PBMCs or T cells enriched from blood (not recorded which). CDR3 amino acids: CASSVDGGYDEQFF. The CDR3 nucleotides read TGTGCCAGCAGCGTAGATGGGGGGTACGATGAGCAGTTCTTC.